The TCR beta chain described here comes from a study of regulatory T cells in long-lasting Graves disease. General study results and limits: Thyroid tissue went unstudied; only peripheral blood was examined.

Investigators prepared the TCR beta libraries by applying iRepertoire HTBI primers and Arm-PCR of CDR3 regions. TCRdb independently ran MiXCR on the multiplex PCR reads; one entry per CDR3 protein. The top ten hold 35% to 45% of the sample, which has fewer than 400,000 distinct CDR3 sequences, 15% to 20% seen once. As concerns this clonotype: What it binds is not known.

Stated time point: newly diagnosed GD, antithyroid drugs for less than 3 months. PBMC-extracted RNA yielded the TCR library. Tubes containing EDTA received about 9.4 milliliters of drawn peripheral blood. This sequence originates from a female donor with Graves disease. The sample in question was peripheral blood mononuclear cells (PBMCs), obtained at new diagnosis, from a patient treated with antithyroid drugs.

The CDR3 is CASSLAARNYEQYF. The CDR3 DNA follows: TGTGCCAGCAGCTTAGCGGCTAGGAACTACGAGCAGTACTTC. The genes are TRBV7-9 and TRBJ2-7, with D uncertain. The CDR3 is 14 amino acids. V lost 0 bases and J 3 bases, leaving 9 bases between the germline ends. CDR1 and CDR2 from the germline V gene are SEHNR and FQNEAQ (reference sequence).